This entry lists 26 T cell receptor beta chains sequenced from one sample in a study of identical twins. MiXCR was run by TCRdb on the 5' RACE reads, yielding one entry per CDR3 protein. The data hold roughly 200,000 distinct CDR3 sequences, with roughly 15% observed a single time. This sample was also put to use in a study of T cells expressing NK-cell markers.

What was sequenced was CD8+ T cells sorted from blood. The origin of the receptors is a woman aged 18-30 years in good health.

This clonotype was recorded at least ten times. The rearrangement joins TRBV6-2 or TRBV6-3 to TRBJ2-3; D uncertain. Per the germline V gene, CDR1 is MNHEY and CDR2 is SVGEGT. V shed 0 bases and J shed 2 bases, with 6 bases lying between them. The CDR3 is 14 residues long. The chain's CDR3 is CASSYSAATDTQYF. The CDR3 coding sequence is TGTGCCAGCAGTTACTCGGCGGCCACAGATACGCAGTATTTT.

In this sample, this clonotype turned up a few times. CDR3 nucleotide sequence: TGTGCCAGCATACAAGAGCGGGGGCCATACAATGAGCAGTTCTTC. Its protein is CASIQERGPYNEQFF. The gene calls are TRBV12-3 or TRBV12-4 and TRBJ2-1, with 8 bases fitting TRBD2. CDR3 size: 15 residues. The V and J ends lost 7 bases and 4 bases, in that order; junction bases with no gene match: 9.

This clonotype has a count of ten or more. V usage is TRBV2 and J usage is TRBJ2-7; possible D gene TRBD2, 6 bases. Germline V gives CDR1 SNHLY, CDR2 FYNNEI. CDR3 length: 14 amino acids. Trimming removed 8 bases at V and 2 bases at J, with 16 bases between. CDR3 sequence reads: CASSSVAAPYEQYF. The CDR3 coding sequence is TGTGCCAGCTCCTCTGTAGCGGCACCCTACGAGCAGTACTTC.

The V call is TRBV27, the J call TRBJ2-2; D remains ambiguous. The CDR3 consists of 16 residues. V was trimmed by 5 bases and J by 2 bases, leaving 15 bases between them. The germline CDR1 and CDR2 sequences are MNHEY and SMNVEV (reference sequence). CDR3 in amino acids: CASSRLGGDNTGELFF. CDR3 bases: TGTGCCAGCAGTCGGCTCGGCGGAGATAACACCGGGGAGCTGTTTTTT.

The genes are TRBV11-3 and TRBJ2-1; possible D gene TRBD2, 7 bases. Germline CDR1 SGHNT, CDR2 YENEEA. V was clipped by 5 bases and J by 10 bases, with 18 bases between them. The CDR3 length is 14 residues. The CDR3 DNA reads as TGTGCCAGCAGCCGCCTAAGGGGGGGAGAGGAGCAGTTCTTC. This translates into CASSRLRGGEEQFF.

The genes are TRBV11-2 and TRBJ1-2; 8 bases fit TRBD1. The CDR3 has 15 amino acids. The junction had 7 bases not matched to a gene; V was cut back by 5 bases and J by 2 bases. Germline V gene lookup returns CDR1 SGHAT and CDR2 FQNNGV. The CDR3 DNA sequence: TGTGCCAGCAGCCACAGGGACAGGAGAAACTATGGCTACACCTTC. Protein sequence: CASSHRDRRNYGYTF.

CDR3 DNA: TGTGCCAGCAGCCTCACCGGGACAGGGACGGCGGAGGACACTGAAGCTTTCTTT. Translation: CASSLTGTGTAEDTEAFF. This rearrangement joins TRBV3-1 to TRBJ1-1, with TRBD1 identical over 9 bases. Germline trimming cut 4 bases from V and 3 bases from J; bases unmatched to any gene: 15. This CDR3 region has 18 residues. Germline V gene lookup returns CDR1 LGHDT and CDR2 YNNKEL (reference sequence).

This clonotype occurred many times. CDR3 nucleotides: TGTGCCAGCAGCCCTCGACTGGGTAATGAGCAGTTCTTC. Translated, it gives CASSPRLGNEQFF. This rearrangement joins TRBV7-8 to TRBJ2-1; no reliable D call. This CDR3 contains 13 residues. Looked up from germline, CDR1 is SGHVS and CDR2 is FQNEAQ. V was clipped by 5 bases and J by 7 bases, with 12 bases between them.

The V call is TRBV6-5, the J call TRBJ1-2; D is perhaps TRBD1 (6 bases). The CDR3 is 13 residues long. V lost 0 bases and J lost 8, with 10 bases in between. The V gene's germline CDR1 is MNHEY and CDR2 SVGAGI. CDR3 sequence reads: CASSYSGGTGYTF. Here the CDR3 DNA reads TGTGCCAGCAGTTACTCGGGGGGGACAGGCTACACCTTC.

The chain joins TRBV7-9 to TRBJ1-2, with TRBD1 matching over 7 bases. J was trimmed by 7 bases and V by 2 bases; bases with no gene match: 10. Germline assignment: CDR1 SEHNR and CDR2 FQNEAQ (reference sequence). The CDR3 extends over 15 amino acids. CDR3 amino acids: CASSLTAGRDSGYTF. The DNA for the CDR3 is TGTGCCAGCAGCTTAACGGCTGGGAGGGACAGTGGCTACACCTTC.

There are a few counts of this clonotype. The gene calls are TRBV5-8 and TRBJ1-6, with D hard to call. Germline V gene sequence: CDR1 SGHTS, CDR2 YDEGEE. The CDR3 is made up of 14 amino acids. V was cut by 1 base and J by 5 bases, with 7 bases left in between. The CDR3 protein is CASSLLLHNSPLHF. The CDR3 DNA reads TGTGCCAGCAGCTTGTTACTCCATAATTCACCCCTCCACTTT.

V gene TRBV20-1 combines with J gene TRBJ2-5; D is perhaps TRBD2 (6 bases). Trimming shortened V by 3 bases and J by 1 base, and 15 bases separated the two germline ends. Per germline, CDR1 DFQATT and CDR2 SNEGSKA (reference sequence). The CDR3 is 15 amino acids. The DNA of the CDR3 is TGCAGTGCTAGGGGCCGGTGGGGGGTCCAAGAGACCCAGTACTTC. Protein sequence: CSARGRWGVQETQYF.

This clonotype was recorded a few times. This chain uses TRBV7-6 with TRBJ1-1; 7 bases align to TRBD1. With 5 bases clipped from V and 3 bases from J, the junction kept 3 bases outside the gene matches. Per the germline V gene, CDR1 is SGHVS and CDR2 is FNYEAQ. The CDR3 covers 13 residues. CDR3 loop: CASSVQGHTEAFF. CDR3 bases: TGTGCCAGCAGCGTACAGGGGCACACTGAAGCTTTCTTT.

In DNA, the CDR3 is TGTGCCAGCAGTGCCCCGGACAGGGTGGGCACTGAAGCTTTCTTT. It translates to CASSAPDRVGTEAFF. J is TRBJ1-1 and V is TRBV25-1; 8 positions match TRBD1. The CDR3 covers 15 residues. Germline assignment: CDR1 MGHDK and CDR2 SYGVNS. The V segment lost 4 bases and the J segment 4 bases; nucleotides outside the gene matches: 8.

This clonotype was seen only a few times. The genes are TRBV7-3 and TRBJ2-1; 8 bases agree with TRBD1. Losses at the gene ends were 4 bases for V and 9 bases for J; bases not matched to a gene: 2. The CDR3 length is 12 residues. Germline lookup yields CDR1 SGHTA and CDR2 FQGTGA. As DNA, the CDR3 is TGTGCCAGCAGCTCGACAGGGGTTGAGCAGTTCTTC. It is translated as CASSSTGVEQFF.

This clonotype was counted only a few times. The chain is built from TRBV29-1 and TRBJ2-2; the D call may be TRBD1 or TRBD2 (5 bases each). The CDR3 runs 14 residues. Germline V lookup: CDR1 SQVTM, CDR2 ANQGSEA. The V gene lost 5 bases and the J gene lost 5 bases, with 15 bases spanning the gap. The CDR3 is CSVLSQGVTGELFF. The CDR3 DNA sequence: TGCAGCGTTTTAAGCCAGGGAGTTACCGGGGAGCTGTTTTTT.

This clonotype was recorded a few times. The chain joins TRBV27 to TRBJ2-1; D call uncertain. CDR3 length equals 13 residues. V was cut by 5 bases and J by 0 bases, with 5 bases left in between. CDR1 is MNHEY and CDR2 is SMNVEV in the germline V gene (reference sequence). CDR3 region: CASSPDSYNEQFF. The DNA of the CDR3 is TGTGCCAGCAGTCCCGACTCCTACAATGAGCAGTTCTTC.

The chain links TRBV13 to TRBJ1-2; tentative D call: TRBD1 (5 bases). The CDR3 length is 12 residues. Germline V gives CDR1 PRHDT, CDR2 FYEKMQ (reference sequence). V gave up 1 base and J gave up 6 bases, with 6 bases separating them. The CDR3 DNA is TGTGCCAGCAGCTTAGTAGGGGATGGCTACACCTTC. Encoded protein: CASSLVGDGYTF.

The rearrangement joins TRBV3-1 to TRBJ2-3; D is ambiguous. Germline loops: CDR1 LGHDT, CDR2 YNNKEL (reference sequence). Trimming took 0 bases from V and 6 from J, leaving 4 bases between them. The length of the CDR3 is 12 residues. CDR3 region: CASSQEVDTQYF. CDR3 sequence (DNA): TGTGCCAGCAGCCAAGAGGTGGATACGCAGTATTTT.

CDR3 in amino acids: CASSLGLDREQYF. CDR3 DNA sequence: TGTGCCAGCAGCTTAGGCCTGGATAGAGAGCAGTACTTC. The rearrangement links TRBV7-9 to TRBJ2-7; D is ambiguous. Deletions cut 1 base from V and 7 bases from J, with 11 bases between. The germline CDR1 and CDR2 sequences are SEHNR and FQNEAQ (reference sequence). This CDR3 has 13 amino acids. The full variable domain, completed using reference TRBV7-9 and TRBJ2-7, is DTGVSQNPRHKITKRGQNVTFRCDPISEHNRLYWYRQTLGQGPEFLTYFQNEAQLEKSRLLSDRFSAERPKGSFSTLEIQRTEQGDSAMYLCASSLGLDREQYFGPGTRLTVT.

This clonotype was observed a handful of times. Here the CDR3 reads CASSFFGYSNQPQHF. CDR3 in DNA: TGTGCCAGCAGTTTTTTCGGGTATAGCAATCAGCCCCAGCATTTT. The rearrangement uses TRBV12-3 or TRBV12-4 and TRBJ1-5; D gene unclear. CDR3 size: 15 residues. Trimming stripped 3 bases from V and 0 bases from J, with 9 bases between.

This clonotype was detected a few times. The chain combines TRBV5-1 with TRBJ2-1; a weak D match, TRBD2 (5 bases). The CDR3 totals 15 residues. Germline values: CDR1 SGHRS, CDR2 YFSETQ. The V end was cut by 4 bases, the J end by 4 bases, with 15 bases between. This chain's CDR3 is CASSLAGLGYNEQFF. The CDR3 nucleotides read TGCGCCAGCAGCCTGGCAGGACTGGGTTACAATGAGCAGTTCTTC.

This clonotype came up a few times. The chain combines TRBV5-4 with TRBJ2-3; a possible D gene is TRBD1 (5 bases). The CDR3 is 18 residues long. CDR1 is SGHNT and CDR2 is YYREEE in the germline V gene (reference sequence). V lost 0 bases and J lost 5, with 22 bases in between. The CDR3 DNA reads TGTGCCAGCAGCTTGGGTTTCGGAACGCGAAGGGGTATAGATACGCAGTATTTT. It is translated as CASSLGFGTRRGIDTQYF. Looking up the rest from reference TRBV5-4 and TRBJ2-3 gives the full variable domain: ETGVTQSPTHLIKTRGQQVTLRCSSQSGHNTVSWYQQALGQGPQFIFQYYREEENGRGNFPPRFSGLQFPNYSSELNVNALELDDSALYLCASSLGFGTRRGIDTQYFGPGTRLTVL.

This clonotype appeared a few times. This sequence joins TRBV20-1 and TRBJ2-1; tentatively, D is TRBD2 (5 bases). Germline V gene lookup returns CDR1 DFQATT and CDR2 SNEGSKA (reference sequence). V was trimmed by 3 bases and J by 0 bases, leaving 12 bases between them. The CDR3 extends over 15 amino acids. CDR3 in DNA: TGCAGTGCTAGCGCCGGGGATAGCTCCTACAATGAGCAGTTCTTC. The encoded protein is CSASAGDSSYNEQFF.

This clonotype has a count of ten or more. The V and J genes are TRBV29-1 and TRBJ1-1; TRBD1 aligns across 7 bases. CDR3 length: 14 amino acids. Germline assignment: CDR1 SQVTM and CDR2 ANQGSEA. V trimming: 6 bases; J trimming: 0 bases; junction bases outside the gene matches: 7. CDR3 sequence reads: CSVGRGLMNTEAFF. The CDR3 region has the DNA TGCAGCGTAGGAAGGGGGCTTATGAACACTGAAGCTTTCTTT.

The CDR3 spells CSARDGNQPQHF. The CDR3 bases are TGCAGTGCTAGAGATGGCAATCAGCCCCAGCATTTT. This sequence joins TRBV20-1 and TRBJ1-5; D unresolved. The germline CDR1 and CDR2 sequences are DFQATT and SNEGSKA (reference sequence). There are 12 residues in the CDR3. V shed 0 bases and J shed 2 bases, with 2 bases lying between them.